The count of the clone carrying this T cell receptor (beta chain) is one. Using immunoSEQ multiplex PCR, the repertoire was profiled, and TCRdb retains in-frame clones only, with some absent. This sample has tens of thousands of clones, with about 82% found just once. CDR1 and CDR2 from the germline V gene are SGHNT and YYREEE (reference sequence). Between the trimmed V and J ends, which lost 4 bases and 4 bases, there was a span of 12 bases. This CDR3 has 14 residues. The sample originates from a study of blood T cell repertoires in COVID-19. Study-wide context: COVID-19 samples collected from the United States, Italy and Spain covered acute and convalescent phases. Sources were T cells, B-cell-depleted T cells, or PBMCs; the material itself was cDNA or gDNA.

Source material: peripheral blood. This receptor was identified in a man between 65 and 85 years old with acute or convalescent COVID-19. This chain links TRBV5-4 with TRBJ1-3, with D perhaps TRBD1 (5 bases). The CDR3 spells CASSQQGPGNTIYF. CDR3 bases: TGTGCCAGCAGCCAGCAGGGTCCGGGAAACACCATATATTTT. The whole variable domain, remainder taken from reference TRBV5-4 and TRBJ1-3, is ETGVTQSPTHLIKTRGQQVTLRCSSQSGHNTVSWYQQALGQGPQFIFQYYREEENGRGNFPPRFSGLQFPNYSSELNVNALELDDSALYLCASSQQGPGNTIYFGEGSWLTVV.